One sample yielded the 32 T cell receptor beta chains listed below, sequenced in a study of blood T cell repertoires in COVID-19. TCRdb's copy holds only in-frame clones and misses some; the assay was immunoSEQ multiplex PCR. The table has about 190,000 clones, approximately 79% seen once. The sample taken for sequencing was peripheral blood. These receptor sequences come from a woman in her forties or fifties with acute or convalescent COVID-19.

The V call is TRBV4-1, the J call TRBJ2-4; 7 bases are a match to TRBD1. The CDR3 contains 18 residues. J gave up 2 bases and V 1 base, and 11 bases lay outside the gene matches. The germline V gene has CDR1 MGHRA and CDR2 YSYEKL. CDR3 DNA: TGCGCCAGCAGCCAAGGGATGGGACAGACAGGTTCCAAAAACATTCAGTACTTC. Protein: CASSQGMGQTGSKNIQYF.

CDR3 DNA: TGTGCCAGCAGCCAGGGACAGGGGAGGAATCAGCCCCAGCATTTT. Translating it yields CASSQGQGRNQPQHF. This chain joins TRBV3-1 (or the pseudogene TRBV3-2) and TRBJ1-5; 10 bases match TRBD1. V dropped 3 bases and J dropped 4; count of bases not matched to a gene: 3. Germline CDR1 LGHDT, CDR2 YNNKEL (reference sequence). The CDR3 sequence is 15 residues long.

As to this clone: Other DNA variants within this sample encode the same CDR3. For the CDR3, the DNA is TGTGCCAGTAGTGTTACAGGGGGGAACACTGAAGCTTTCTTT. This sequence encodes CASSVTGGNTEAFF. The rearrangement joins TRBV19 to TRBJ1-1; TRBD1 matches 8 bases. Trimming cost V 5 bases and J 1 base; bases outside gene matches: 3. The CDR3 sequence is 14 residues long. Germline V gene data show CDR1 as LNHDA and CDR2 as SQIVND (reference sequence).

Concerning this clone itself: Distinct nucleotide sequences in the sample also encode this CDR3. This chain uses TRBV19 with TRBJ1-5; 7 nucleotides align to TRBD1. The CDR3 sequence is 14 residues long. Germline CDR1 LNHDA, CDR2 SQIVND (reference sequence). V shed 8 bases, J shed 2 bases, and the junction held 6 bases outside the gene matches. As DNA, the CDR3 is TGTGCCAGTTCTATCGACAGGGGCAATCAGCCCCAGCATTTT. It translates to CASSIDRGNQPQHF.

The genes are TRBV28 and TRBJ1-3, with D perhaps TRBD1 (5 bases). The V gene's germline CDR1 is MDHEN and CDR2 SYDVKM. The length of the CDR3 is 14 residues. The V end lost 5 bases, the J end lost 2 bases, and 10 bases lay between the germline ends. In DNA form, the CDR3 reads TGTGCCAGCAGTCCTCGGACACCTGGAAACACCATATATTTT. It codes for CASSPRTPGNTIYF.

This clone was seen a handful of times. This chain uses TRBV7-9 with TRBJ2-1, with D hard to call. This CDR3 is built from 14 residues. In germline, CDR1 is SEHNR, CDR2 FQNEAQ (reference sequence). V was cut by 4 bases and J by 4 bases, with 11 bases left in between. CDR3 loop: CASSYPPLYNEQFF. CDR3 coding DNA: TGTGCCAGCAGCTATCCCCCGCTATACAATGAGCAGTTCTTC. The entire variable domain, with the rest obtained from reference TRBV7-9 and TRBJ2-1, is as follows: DTGVSQNPRHKITKRGQNVTFRCDPISEHNRLYWYRQTLGQGPEFLTYFQNEAQLEKSRLLSDRFSAERPKGSFSTLEIQRTEQGDSAMYLCASSYPPLYNEQFFGPGTRLTVL.

This rearrangement joins TRBV11-2 to TRBJ2-7; D may be TRBD1 (6 bases). V lost 0 bases and J lost 5, with 14 bases in between. This CDR3 spans 15 amino acids. CDR1 and CDR2 from the germline V gene are SGHAT and FQNNGV. The CDR3 DNA sequence: TGTGCCAGCAGCTTAGATCGGTGGCAGGGGAACGAGCAGTACTTC. It yields the protein CASSLDRWQGNEQYF.

The chain has TRBV15 and TRBJ2-1; maybe TRBD2 (5 bases). The CDR3 has 14 residues. Trimming removed 4 bases from V and 3 bases from J, with 10 bases in between. Germline CDR1 LNHNV, CDR2 YYDKDF (reference sequence). CDR3 DNA: TGTGCCACCAGCACTTACGGGAACTACAATGAGCAGTTCTTC. Encoded protein: CATSTYGNYNEQFF.

This rearrangement joins TRBV19 to TRBJ2-7, with 9 bases identical to TRBD2. V was clipped by 3 bases and J by 7 bases; unmatched bases: 7. CDR3 size: 14 residues. The germline gives CDR1 LNHDA, CDR2 SQIVND (reference sequence). This CDR3 reads CASSIPGLAREQYF. For the CDR3, the DNA is TGTGCCAGTAGTATTCCCGGACTAGCGAGGGAGCAGTACTTC.

The J gene is TRBJ2-2, the V gene TRBV5-8; 9 bases are shared with TRBD1. The CDR3 is 16 amino acids. Looked up from germline, CDR1 is SGHTS and CDR2 is YDEGEE. V was clipped by 2 bases and J by 4 bases; unmatched bases: 6. The CDR3 coding sequence is TGTGCCAGCAGCTTTCACAGGGGGCAGGGCACCGGGGAGCTGTTTTTT. This gives the protein CASSFHRGQGTGELFF.

The chain carries TRBV5-1 and TRBJ2-3; 8 nucleotides line up with TRBD2. Germline CDR1 SGHRS, CDR2 YFSETQ. With 9 bases clipped from V and 0 bases from J, the junction kept 6 bases outside the gene matches. The CDR3 sequence is 14 residues long. The CDR3 here is CATAGGTSTDTQYF. CDR3 DNA: TGCGCCACTGCGGGGGGTACTAGCACAGATACGCAGTATTTT.

The CDR3 DNA follows: TGTGCCTGGAGTACACAGTCGAGAAACACCATATATTTT. This translates into CAWSTQSRNTIYF. This rearrangement joins TRBV30 to TRBJ1-3; D is unresolved. V shed 2 bases and J shed 5 bases, with 10 bases lying between them. The CDR3 totals 13 residues. CDR1 GTSNPN and CDR2 SVGIG come from the germline V gene (reference sequence).

V gene TRBV15 combines with J gene TRBJ2-2; 11 nucleotides align to TRBD2. The junction had 11 bases not matched to a gene; V was cut back by 2 bases and J by 0 bases. The CDR3 covers 20 residues. Looked up from germline, CDR1 is LNHNV and CDR2 is YYDKDF (reference sequence). This CDR3 is CATSRNPPLAGATNTGELFF. The CDR3 coding sequence is TGTGCCACCAGCAGAAATCCCCCACTAGCGGGAGCCACGAACACCGGGGAGCTGTTTTTT.

The chain links TRBV2 to TRBJ2-2; 8 bases align to TRBD2. The CDR3 contains 14 residues. V was pared by 7 bases and J by 3 bases, with 4 bases of the junction left unmatched. From germline, CDR1 is SNHLY and CDR2 FYNNEI. DNA for the CDR3: TGTGCCAGCAATAGCGGGACTGACACCGGGGAGCTGTTTTTT. It codes for CASNSGTDTGELFF.

This clone was recorded a few times. The genes are TRBV13 and TRBJ1-1; 7 nucleotides line up with TRBD1. The ends lost 3 bases at V and 5 bases at J; junction bases unmatched: 3. The CDR3 is made up of 13 amino acids. Germline V gene data show CDR1 as PRHDT and CDR2 as FYEKMQ (reference sequence). The DNA of the CDR3 is TGTGCCAGCAGCTTGACAGGGAGGACTGAAGCTTTCTTT. Its translation is CASSLTGRTEAFF.

The V and J genes are TRBV10-2 and TRBJ1-3; 9 bases fit TRBD1. Germline CDR1 and CDR2: WSHSY and SAAADI. V was pared by 7 bases and J by 8 bases, with 6 bases of the junction left unmatched. The CDR3 has 13 residues. CDR3 in DNA: TGCGCCAGCACCAACAGGGGGCCGGACACCATATATTTT. Encoded protein: CASTNRGPDTIYF.

The gene calls are TRBV3-1 (or the pseudogene TRBV3-2) and TRBJ1-4; 11 bases are a match to TRBD1. J was trimmed by 8 bases and V by 4 bases; bases with no gene match: 9. CDR3 length equals 16 residues. Germline V gene sequence: CDR1 LGHDT, CDR2 YNNKEL (reference sequence). The CDR3 region has the DNA TGTGCCAGCAGCCCCCGGGACAGGGGGTCGAAAGAAAAACTGTTTTTT. Amino acids: CASSPRDRGSKEKLFF.

The gene calls are TRBV4-2 and TRBJ2-3, with 10 bases aligning to TRBD2. V gave up 8 bases and J gave up 0 bases; unmatched junction bases: 5. CDR3 length: 15 residues. The germline gives CDR1 LGHNA, CDR2 YNFKEQ. The CDR3 DNA is TGTGCCAGCTCCCAGCGGGGGGGTAGCACAGATACGCAGTATTTT. Amino acid sequence: CASSQRGGSTDTQYF.

V usage is TRBV7-9 and J usage is TRBJ1-2; tentatively, D is TRBD1 (5 bases). This CDR3 has 14 amino acids. Between the trimmed V and J ends, which lost 5 bases and 6 bases, there was a span of 16 bases. Germline V gene lookup returns CDR1 SEHNR and CDR2 FQNEAQ (reference sequence). Here the CDR3 reads CASSPRESGHGYTF. The CDR3, as DNA: TGTGCCAGCAGCCCACGGGAGTCAGGGCATGGCTACACCTTC.

In its sample, this clone was seen a few times. V is TRBV2 and J is TRBJ1-1, with a possible D match to TRBD1 (5 bases). Germline CDR1 reads SNHLY; CDR2 reads FYNNEI. V gave up 6 bases and J gave up 1 base, with 12 bases separating them. The CDR3 contains 14 residues. CDR3 protein: CASRDTAGNTEAFF. The CDR3 DNA follows: TGTGCCAGCAGGGACACGGCCGGGAACACTGAAGCTTTCTTT. The full variable domain, its missing parts supplied by reference TRBV2 and TRBJ1-1, is EPEVTQTPSHQVTQMGQEVILRCVPISNHLYFYWYRQILGQKVEFLVSFYNNEISEKSEIFDDQFSVERPDGSNFTLKIRSTKLEDSAMYFCASRDTAGNTEAFFGQGTRLTVV.

This clone appeared once. Within the sample, other DNA sequences also encode this same CDR3. V usage is TRBV6-5 and J usage is TRBJ2-7; 7 nucleotides match TRBD1. The V gene end was trimmed by 0 bases and the J gene end by 1 base; junction bases not matched to a gene: 6. This CDR3 region has 16 residues. Germline CDR1 is MNHEY and CDR2 is SVGAGI. As DNA, the CDR3 is TGTGCCAGCAGTTACTCGACACAGGGGAGATCCTACGAGCAGTACTTC. Amino acids: CASSYSTQGRSYEQYF.

The chain joins TRBV5-1 to TRBJ1-1, with 10 nucleotides matching TRBD1. Germline V CDR1 and CDR2: SGHRS, YFSETQ. CDR3 length: 15 residues. J lost 5 bases, V lost 0 bases, and 4 bases had no gene match. The CDR3 reads CASSLGGQGDTEAFF. The DNA for the CDR3 is TGCGCCAGCAGCTTGGGTGGACAGGGGGATACTGAAGCTTTCTTT.

The J gene is TRBJ2-7, the V gene TRBV24-1; D may be TRBD1 (5 bases). Germline assignment: CDR1 KGHDR and CDR2 SFDVKD. CDR3 length: 14 amino acids. Trimming took 7 bases from V and 0 from J, leaving 12 bases between them. This chain's CDR3 is CATREGAGSYEQYF. The CDR3 DNA follows: TGTGCCACCAGAGAAGGGGCAGGCTCCTACGAGCAGTACTTC.

The V and J genes are TRBV18 and TRBJ1-5; D unclear. The CDR3 has 14 residues. The V gene lost 2 bases and the J gene lost 1 base, with 6 bases spanning the gap. Germline V lookup: CDR1 KGHSH, CDR2 LQKENI. This chain's CDR3 is CASSPDTSNQPQHF. The DNA of the CDR3 is TGTGCCAGCTCACCAGACACCAGCAATCAGCCCCAGCATTTT. Supplemented by reference TRBV18 and TRBJ1-5, the full variable domain reads NAGVMQNPRHLVRRRGQEARLRCSPMKGHSHVYWYRQLPEEGLKFMVYLQKENIIDESGMPKERFSAEFPKEGPSILRIQQVVRGDSAAYFCASSPDTSNQPQHFGDGTRLSIL.

Only a few counts were recorded for this clone. The chain links TRBV12-5 to TRBJ2-1; 9 nucleotides match TRBD1. With 5 bases clipped from V and 2 bases from J, the junction kept 4 bases outside the gene matches. The CDR3 loop spans 15 amino acids. The germline gives CDR1 LGHNT, CDR2 FRNRAP. For the CDR3, the DNA is TGTGCTAGTGGTATGGGACAGGGCCCCTACAATGAGCAGTTCTTC. Residues: CASGMGQGPYNEQFF.

A remark on this clone: Different DNA sequences within this sample yield the same CDR3. The chain carries TRBV6-5 and TRBJ1-1; D gene ambiguous. Trimming shortened V by 2 bases and J by 0 bases, and 7 bases separated the two germline ends. The germline V gene encodes CDR1 MNHEY and CDR2 SVGAGI. This CDR3 spans 14 amino acids. The CDR3 DNA sequence: TGTGCCAGCAGTTACGGGCAGTTGAACACTGAAGCTTTCTTT. Protein: CASSYGQLNTEAFF.

The chain uses TRBV12-5 and TRBJ2-1; 13 bases are shared with TRBD2. The CDR3 runs 17 residues. V was clipped by 1 base and J by 6 bases; unmatched bases: 6. The V gene's germline CDR1 is LGHNT and CDR2 FRNRAP. The CDR3 bases are TGTGCTAGTGGTTTGGGACGACTAGCGGGAGGTTTCAATGAGCAGTTCTTC. This encodes CASGLGRLAGGFNEQFF.

The V call is TRBV24-1, the J call TRBJ2-5, with TRBD2 matching over 11 bases. CDR1 is KGHDR and CDR2 is SFDVKD in the germline V gene. CDR3 length: 15 amino acids. V lost 3 bases to trimming and J lost 5 bases; unmatched junction nucleotides: 4. Here the CDR3 DNA reads TGTGCCACCAGTGATCCTAGCGGGAGGCAGGAGACCCAGTACTTC. Translation: CATSDPSGRQETQYF.

V usage is TRBV10-3 and J usage is TRBJ2-1, with 10 bases aligning to TRBD2. The CDR3 length is 17 residues. Germline trimming cut 5 bases from V and 6 bases from J; bases unmatched to any gene: 13. Germline CDR1 and CDR2: ENHRY and SYGVKD. The CDR3 DNA is TGTGCCATCAGTACTTCTAGCGGGGGCGGGAACAGCAATGAGCAGTTCTTC. It is translated as CAISTSSGGGNSNEQFF.

This chain links TRBV18 with TRBJ2-6; 7 bases fit TRBD1. The junction had 8 bases not matched to a gene; V was cut back by 3 bases and J by 0 bases. This CDR3 region has 18 residues. Germline CDR1 reads KGHSH; CDR2 reads LQKENI. The DNA of the CDR3 is TGTGCCAGCTCACCGTCCGGGACAGCCTACTCTGGGGCCAACGTCCTGACTTTC. Translated: CASSPSGTAYSGANVLTF.

J is TRBJ2-7 and V is TRBV6-5, with 7 positions matching TRBD1. Per the germline V gene, CDR1 is MNHEY and CDR2 is SVGAGI. The V segment lost 6 bases and the J segment 4 bases; nucleotides outside the gene matches: 9. The CDR3 consists of 14 residues. CDR3 region: CASRRDRERYEQYF. The CDR3 coding sequence is TGTGCCAGCAGGCGAGACAGGGAGAGGTACGAGCAGTACTTC.

The CDR3 nucleotides are TGTGCCACCAGCCCTTTAAGGGGATACTCCTACAATGAGCAGTTCTTC. The encoded protein is CATSPLRGYSYNEQFF. V is TRBV15 and J is TRBJ2-1; TRBD1 is a possible D gene (5 bases). Germline CDR1 is LNHNV and CDR2 is YYDKDF (reference sequence). This CDR3 is built from 16 residues. V shed 5 bases and J shed 0 bases, with 14 bases lying between them.